Listed here are 14 T cell receptor beta chains from one sample, sequenced in a study of blood T cell repertoires in COVID-19. Clones were sequenced by immunoSEQ multiplex PCR, and TCRdb holds only the in-frame ones, with some missing. The repertoire includes 200,000 to 300,000 clones, about 90% of them detected once, and around 6.5% sits in the top ten. Sequencing input: peripheral blood. These receptors all stem from a man between 60 and 75 years old with acute or convalescent COVID-19.

The CDR3 loop is CASSLGFRGIYNEQFF. DNA for the CDR3: TGTGCCAGCAGCTTAGGGTTTCGCGGGATCTACAATGAGCAGTTCTTC. The V gene is TRBV11-2, the J gene TRBJ2-1; D may be TRBD2 (6 bases). The germline gives CDR1 SGHAT, CDR2 FQNNGV. The CDR3 runs 16 residues. V was shortened by 1 base and J by 3 bases, with 13 bases between the two germline ends.

This sequence joins TRBV4-1 and TRBJ1-2; 7 nucleotides match TRBD1. The germline CDR1 and CDR2 sequences are MGHRA and YSYEKL. The V and J ends lost 4 bases and 4 bases, in that order; junction bases with no gene match: 12. CDR3 length: 16 residues. CDR3 loop: CASSPVPLDRTYGYTF. CDR3 nucleotide sequence: TGCGCCAGCAGCCCAGTACCCTTGGACAGGACCTATGGCTACACCTTC.

This sequence joins TRBV19 and TRBJ2-2, with D unresolved. The CDR3 is 13 residues long. V was trimmed by 3 bases and J by 3 bases, leaving 5 bases between them. CDR1 and CDR2 (germline): LNHDA, SQIVND (reference sequence). The CDR3: CASSIFDTGELFF. The CDR3, as DNA: TGTGCCAGTAGTATTTTCGACACCGGGGAGCTGTTTTTT.

The chain employs TRBV19 and TRBJ1-5; 8 bases agree with TRBD1. Germline V gene lookup returns CDR1 LNHDA and CDR2 SQIVND (reference sequence). CDR3 size: 13 residues. Trimming at V came to 4 bases and at J to 7 bases, leaving 3 bases not matched to a gene. The CDR3 reads CASSTTGDQPQHF. CDR3 sequence (DNA): TGTGCCAGTAGTACGACAGGGGACCAGCCCCAGCATTTT.

This chain joins TRBV11-3 and TRBJ2-1; 16 bases fit TRBD2. CDR1 and CDR2 (germline): SGHNT, YENEEA. Germline trimming cut 1 base from V and 9 bases from J; bases unmatched to any gene: 9. The CDR3 extends over 18 amino acids. For the CDR3, the DNA is TGTGCCAGCAGCTTAGGTCCGGGACTAGCGGGAGGGTTGGGTGAGCAGTTCTTC. Its translation is CASSLGPGLAGGLGEQFF.

The genes are TRBV6-5 and TRBJ1-6, with D possibly matching TRBD1 (6 bases). The CDR3 spans 15 residues. The V gene lost 4 bases and the J gene lost 7 bases, with 14 bases spanning the gap. Germline V gene lookup returns CDR1 MNHEY and CDR2 SVGAGI. CDR3 in amino acids: CASSSDRLENSPLHF. In nucleotides, the CDR3 is TGTGCCAGCAGTTCAGACAGGCTAGAGAATTCACCCCTCCACTTT.

J is TRBJ2-7 and V is TRBV30; D possibly corresponds to TRBD1 (6 bases). The CDR3 has 15 residues. In germline, CDR1 is GTSNPN, CDR2 SVGIG (reference sequence). V dropped 5 bases and J dropped 3 bases, with 20 bases sitting between them. The CDR3 DNA is TGTGCCTGGGGAACAACCGCCGGGACAAGCTACGAGCAGTACTTC. This sequence encodes CAWGTTAGTSYEQYF.

CDR3 in amino acids: CASSHGRLVSTDTQYF. As DNA, the CDR3 is TGTGCCAGCAGCCATGGGAGACTAGTTAGCACAGATACGCAGTATTTT. The chain recombines TRBV9 with TRBJ2-3; D possibly corresponds to TRBD2 (6 bases). Germline lookup yields CDR1 SGDLS and CDR2 YYNGEE. This CDR3 has 16 amino acids. With 4 bases removed from V and 0 bases from J, the gap between germline ends came to 15 bases.

The chain links TRBV3-1 (or the pseudogene TRBV3-2) to TRBJ2-2, with 13 nucleotides matching TRBD2. The CDR3 is 16 residues long. CDR1 and CDR2 (germline): LGHDT, YNNKEL (reference sequence). The V segment lost 4 bases and the J segment 6 bases; nucleotides outside the gene matches: 5. The CDR3 nucleotides read TGTGCCAGCAGCCGAGGACTAGCGGGAGTGTCCGGGGAGCTGTTTTTT. Translation: CASSRGLAGVSGELFF.

V and J are TRBV11-3 and TRBJ2-2; 8 nucleotides line up with TRBD2. Germline V gene data show CDR1 as SGHNT and CDR2 as YENEEA. The V segment lost 3 bases and the J segment 5 bases; nucleotides outside the gene matches: 5. The CDR3 has 15 residues. CDR3 amino acids: CASSLLAGPTGELFF. The CDR3 region has the DNA TGTGCCAGCAGCTTGTTAGCGGGACCGACCGGGGAGCTGTTTTTT.

The V call is TRBV21-1, the J call TRBJ2-7; the table's D call, TRBD1, has no DNA check behind it. TRBV21-1 is a listed pseudogene. The CDR3 runs 16 residues. The CDR3: CASNANGTGEAYEQYF. Here the CDR3 DNA reads TGTGCCAGCAACGCAAACGGGACAGGGGAAGCTTACGAGCAGTACTTC.

This rearrangement joins TRBV6-2 or TRBV6-3 to TRBJ2-1; D might be TRBD1 (6 bases). Per the germline V gene, CDR1 is MNHEY and CDR2 is SVGEGT. The CDR3 spans 12 residues. V dropped 4 bases and J dropped 10 bases, with 11 bases sitting between them. CDR3 residues: CASSSGAGEQFF. The CDR3 bases are TGTGCCAGCAGTTCAGGGGCCGGGGAGCAGTTCTTC.

This sequence joins TRBV12-5 and TRBJ2-1, with D perhaps TRBD2 (7 bases). The germline V gene encodes CDR1 LGHNT and CDR2 FRNRAP. V lost 2 bases, J lost 9 bases, and 11 bases lay in between. The length of the CDR3 is 13 residues. The CDR3 loop reads CASGLSGEGEQFF. CDR3 nucleotide sequence: TGTGCTAGTGGTTTGTCAGGGGAGGGTGAGCAGTTCTTC.

The chain uses TRBV28 and TRBJ1-3; the D gene is possibly TRBD1 (6 bases). CDR1 is MDHEN, CDR2 SYDVKM, per germline. Trimming shortened V by 6 bases and J by 5 bases, and 20 bases separated the two germline ends. CDR3 length: 16 amino acids. CDR3 in amino acids: CASRTLQGRGRNTIYF. As DNA, the CDR3 is TGTGCCAGCAGGACCTTACAGGGCAGGGGTAGAAACACCATATATTTT. The full variable domain, with the rest looked up from reference TRBV28 and TRBJ1-3, is DVKVTQSSRYLVKRTGEKVFLECVQDMDHENMFWYRQDPGLGLRLIYFSYDVKMKEKGDIPEGYSVSREKKERFSLILESASTNQTSMYLCASRTLQGRGRNTIYFGEGSWLTVV.